The sequence of this T cell receptor (beta chain) was determined in a study of regulatory T cells in long-lasting Graves disease. Study-wide points: No thyroid tissue was studied; the work used peripheral blood only. Accuracy may have suffered from the small sample size.

Germline V lookup: CDR1 SGHTA, CDR2 FQGNSA. CDR3 length: 15 amino acids. The ends were cut back, 10 bases at V and 4 bases at J, with 22 bases in the middle. Concerning this clonotype: Its specificity is not known. This likely came from a read error, as a far larger clone is one base away. The CDR3 does not end in the conserved phenylalanine or tryptophan, so this is likely a read error.

Assembly of TCR beta libraries relied on iRepertoire HTBI primers together with Arm-PCR of CDR3 regions. TCRdb itself ran the multiplex PCR reads through MiXCR, one entry per CDR3 protein. The sample records under 300,000 distinct CDR3 sequences, around 20% being singletons. The time point here: newly diagnosed GD, antithyroid drugs for less than 3 months. PBMCs provided the RNA from which the TCR library was made. The TCR sequence derives from a female donor with Graves disease. The sequences come from peripheral blood mononuclear cells (PBMCs), collected at new diagnosis, from a patient treated with antithyroid drugs. V and J are TRBV7-2 and TRBJ2-5, with a weak D call TRBD1 (5 bases). The CDR3 is CATSDSQDGRETQYL. The CDR3 DNA is TGTGCCACCAGTGATTCACAGGACGGAAGAGAGACCCAGTACCTC.